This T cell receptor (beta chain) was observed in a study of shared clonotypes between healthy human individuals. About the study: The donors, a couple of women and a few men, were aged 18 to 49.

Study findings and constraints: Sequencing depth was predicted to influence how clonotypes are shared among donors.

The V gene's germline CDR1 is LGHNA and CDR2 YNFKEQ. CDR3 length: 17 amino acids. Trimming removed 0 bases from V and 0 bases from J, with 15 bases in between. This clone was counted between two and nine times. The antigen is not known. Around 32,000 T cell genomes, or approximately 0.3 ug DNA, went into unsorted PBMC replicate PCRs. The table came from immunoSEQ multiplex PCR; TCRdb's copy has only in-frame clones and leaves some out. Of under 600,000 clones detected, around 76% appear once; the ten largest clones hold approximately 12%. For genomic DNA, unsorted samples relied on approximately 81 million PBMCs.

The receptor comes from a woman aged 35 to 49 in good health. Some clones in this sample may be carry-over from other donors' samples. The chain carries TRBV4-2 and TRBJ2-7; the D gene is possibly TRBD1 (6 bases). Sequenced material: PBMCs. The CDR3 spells CASSQESAQDSSYEQYF. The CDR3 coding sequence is TGTGCCAGCAGCCAAGAGTCAGCACAGGACAGCTCCTACGAGCAGTACTTC.